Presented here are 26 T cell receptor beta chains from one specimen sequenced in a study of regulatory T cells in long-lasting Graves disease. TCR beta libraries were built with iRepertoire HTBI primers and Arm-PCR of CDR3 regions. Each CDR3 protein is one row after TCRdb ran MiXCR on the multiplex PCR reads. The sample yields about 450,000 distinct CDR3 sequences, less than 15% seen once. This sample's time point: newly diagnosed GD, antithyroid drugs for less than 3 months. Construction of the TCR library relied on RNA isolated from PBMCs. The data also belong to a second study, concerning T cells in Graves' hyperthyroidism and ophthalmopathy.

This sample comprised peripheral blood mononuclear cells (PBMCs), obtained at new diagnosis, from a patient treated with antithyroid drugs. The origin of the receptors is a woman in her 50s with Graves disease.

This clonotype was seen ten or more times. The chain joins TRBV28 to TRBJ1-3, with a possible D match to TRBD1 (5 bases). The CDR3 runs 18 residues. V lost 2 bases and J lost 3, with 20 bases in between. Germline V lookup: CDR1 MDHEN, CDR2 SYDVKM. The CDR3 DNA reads TGTGCCAGCAGTTTAAGGACGGCGGCAGGGTGGTTTGGAAACACCATATATTTT. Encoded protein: CASSLRTAAGWFGNTIYF.

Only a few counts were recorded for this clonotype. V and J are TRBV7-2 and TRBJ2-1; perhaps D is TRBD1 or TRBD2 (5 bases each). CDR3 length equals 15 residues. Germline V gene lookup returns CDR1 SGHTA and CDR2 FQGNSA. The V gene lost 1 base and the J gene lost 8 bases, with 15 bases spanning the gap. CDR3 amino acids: CASSLEGLAWDEQFF. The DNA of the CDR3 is TGTGCCAGCAGCTTAGAGGGGCTAGCTTGGGATGAGCAGTTCTTC.

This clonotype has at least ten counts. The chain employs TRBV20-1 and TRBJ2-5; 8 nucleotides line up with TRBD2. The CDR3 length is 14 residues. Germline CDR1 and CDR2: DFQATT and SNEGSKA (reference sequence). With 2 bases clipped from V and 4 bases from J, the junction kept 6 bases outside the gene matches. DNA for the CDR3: TGCAGTGCTAGATTAGCGGGACTAGGAGAGACCCAGTACTTC. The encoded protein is CSARLAGLGETQYF.

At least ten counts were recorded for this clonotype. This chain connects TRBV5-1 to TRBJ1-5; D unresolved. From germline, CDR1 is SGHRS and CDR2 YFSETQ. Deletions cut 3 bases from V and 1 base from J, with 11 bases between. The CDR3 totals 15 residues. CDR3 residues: CASSSDGVSNQPQHF. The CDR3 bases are TGCGCCAGCAGCTCGGACGGAGTGAGCAATCAGCCCCAGCATTTT.

For the CDR3, the DNA is TGTGCCAGCACCCTTAATAGTGACTATGGCTACACCTTC. It codes for CASTLNSDYGYTF. The rearrangement links TRBV28 to TRBJ1-2; D unresolved. CDR3 length: 13 residues. With 7 bases removed from V and 3 bases from J, the gap between germline ends came to 12 bases. Germline V gene data show CDR1 as MDHEN and CDR2 as SYDVKM.

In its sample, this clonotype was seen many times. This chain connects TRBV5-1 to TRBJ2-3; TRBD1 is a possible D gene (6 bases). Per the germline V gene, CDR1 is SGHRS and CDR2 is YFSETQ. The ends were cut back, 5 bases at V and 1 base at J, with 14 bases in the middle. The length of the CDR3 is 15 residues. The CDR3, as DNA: TGCGCCAGCAGGGAGTGGAACAGGGGCACAGATACGCAGTATTTT. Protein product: CASREWNRGTDTQYF.

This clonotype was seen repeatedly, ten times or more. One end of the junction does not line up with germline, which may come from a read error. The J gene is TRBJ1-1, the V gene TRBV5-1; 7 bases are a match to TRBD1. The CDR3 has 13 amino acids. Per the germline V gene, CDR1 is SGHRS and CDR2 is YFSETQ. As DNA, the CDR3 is TGTGCCAGCAGCAGACAGGGTGACACTGAAGCTTTCTTT. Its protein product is CASSRQGDTEAFF.

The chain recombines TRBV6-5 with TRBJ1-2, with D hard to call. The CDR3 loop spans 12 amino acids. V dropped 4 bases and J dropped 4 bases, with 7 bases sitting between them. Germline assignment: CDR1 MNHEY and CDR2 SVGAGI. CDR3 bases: TGTGCCAGCAGTTCGCTGATCTATGGCTACACCTTC. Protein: CASSSLIYGYTF.

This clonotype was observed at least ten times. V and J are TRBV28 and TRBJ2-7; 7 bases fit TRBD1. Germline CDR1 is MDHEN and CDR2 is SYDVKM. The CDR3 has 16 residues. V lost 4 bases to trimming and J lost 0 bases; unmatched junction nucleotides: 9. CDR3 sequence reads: CASSSFKGQSSYEQYF. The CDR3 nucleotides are TGTGCCAGCAGTTCCTTTAAGGGACAGAGCTCCTACGAGCAGTACTTC.

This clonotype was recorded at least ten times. The CDR3 sequence is CASSINRGREAQYF. CDR3 DNA: TGTGCCAGCAGTATAAACAGGGGGCGGGAGGCCCAGTACTTC. This chain connects TRBV2 to TRBJ2-5; D may be TRBD1 (9 bases). With 5 bases removed from V and 9 bases from J, the gap between germline ends came to 19 bases. The CDR3 is 14 residues long. Germline V gene data show CDR1 as SNHLY and CDR2 as FYNNEI.

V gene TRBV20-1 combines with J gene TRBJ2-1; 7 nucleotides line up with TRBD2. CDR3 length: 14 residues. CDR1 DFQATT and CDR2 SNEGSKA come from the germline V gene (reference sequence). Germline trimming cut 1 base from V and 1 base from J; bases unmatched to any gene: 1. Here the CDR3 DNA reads TGCAGTGCTAGAGGCGGGAGATCCTACAATGAGCAGTTCTTC. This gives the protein CSARGGRSYNEQFF.

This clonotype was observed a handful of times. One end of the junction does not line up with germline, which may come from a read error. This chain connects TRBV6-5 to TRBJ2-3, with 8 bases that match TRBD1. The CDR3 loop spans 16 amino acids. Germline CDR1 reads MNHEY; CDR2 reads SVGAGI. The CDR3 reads CASSYLVGTGTNTQYF. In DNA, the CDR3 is TGTGCCAGCAGTTACTTAGTCGGGACAGGCACAAATACGCAGTATTTT.

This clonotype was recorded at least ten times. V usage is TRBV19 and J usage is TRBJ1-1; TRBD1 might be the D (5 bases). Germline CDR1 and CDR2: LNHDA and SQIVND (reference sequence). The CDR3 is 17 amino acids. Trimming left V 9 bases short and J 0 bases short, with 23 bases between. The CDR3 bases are TGTGCCAGCGCGCGGGACCCCAGACTGGGCATGAACACTGAAGCTTTCTTT. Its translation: CASARDPRLGMNTEAFF.

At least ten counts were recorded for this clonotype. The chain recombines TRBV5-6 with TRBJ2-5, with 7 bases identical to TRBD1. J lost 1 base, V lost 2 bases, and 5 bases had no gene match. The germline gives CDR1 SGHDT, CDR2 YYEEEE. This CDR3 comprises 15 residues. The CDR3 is CASSFPGTVQETQYF. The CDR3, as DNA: TGTGCCAGCAGCTTTCCGGGGACAGTCCAAGAGACCCAGTACTTC.

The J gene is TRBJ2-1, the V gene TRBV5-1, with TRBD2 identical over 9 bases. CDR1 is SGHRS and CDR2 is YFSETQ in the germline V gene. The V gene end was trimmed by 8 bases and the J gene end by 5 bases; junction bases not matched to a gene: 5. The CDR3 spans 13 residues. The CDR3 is CASLAGEHNEQFF. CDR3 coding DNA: TGCGCCAGTTTAGCGGGAGAACACAATGAGCAGTTCTTC.

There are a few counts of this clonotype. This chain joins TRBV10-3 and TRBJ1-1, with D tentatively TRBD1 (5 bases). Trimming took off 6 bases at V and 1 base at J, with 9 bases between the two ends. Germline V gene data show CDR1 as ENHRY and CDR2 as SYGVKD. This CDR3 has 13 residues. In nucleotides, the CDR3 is TGTGCCATCAGGGGCGGGGGGAACACTGAAGCTTTCTTT. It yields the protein CAIRGGGNTEAFF.

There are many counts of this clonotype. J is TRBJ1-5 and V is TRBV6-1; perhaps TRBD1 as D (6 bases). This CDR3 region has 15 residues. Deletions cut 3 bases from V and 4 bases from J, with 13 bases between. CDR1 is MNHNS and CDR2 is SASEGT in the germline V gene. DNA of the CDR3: TGTGCCAGCAGTGAGTGGCAGGGGTCAAATCAGCCCCAGCATTTT. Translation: CASSEWQGSNQPQHF.

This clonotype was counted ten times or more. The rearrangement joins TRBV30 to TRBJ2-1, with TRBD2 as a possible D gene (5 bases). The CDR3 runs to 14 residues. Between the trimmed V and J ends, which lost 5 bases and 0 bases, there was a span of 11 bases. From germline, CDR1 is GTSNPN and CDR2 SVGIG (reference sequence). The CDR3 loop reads CAWGTRASYNEQFF. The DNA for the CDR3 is TGTGCCTGGGGAACTAGGGCCTCCTACAATGAGCAGTTCTTC.

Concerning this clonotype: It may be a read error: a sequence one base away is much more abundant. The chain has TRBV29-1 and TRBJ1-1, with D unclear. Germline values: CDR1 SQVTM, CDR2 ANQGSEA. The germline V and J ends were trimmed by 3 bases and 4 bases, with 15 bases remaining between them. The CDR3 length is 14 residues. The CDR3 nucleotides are TGCAGCGTTGACGCCTACAGCTTGGGCACTGAAGCTTTCTTT. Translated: CSVDAYSLGTEAFF.

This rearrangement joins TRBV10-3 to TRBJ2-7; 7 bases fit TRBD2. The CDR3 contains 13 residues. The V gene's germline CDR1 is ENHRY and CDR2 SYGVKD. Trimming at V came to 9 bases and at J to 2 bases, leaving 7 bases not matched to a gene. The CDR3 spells CAIQGLPPYEQYF. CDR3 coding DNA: TGTGCCATTCAGGGACTACCGCCCTACGAGCAGTACTTC.

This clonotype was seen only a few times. The CDR3 loop is CASSREHVGLNYEQYF. CDR3 nucleotides: TGCGCCAGCAGCCGCGAACACGTGGGACTTAACTACGAGCAGTACTTC. This chain connects TRBV4-1 to TRBJ2-7, with a tentative D call TRBD2 (6 bases). Per germline, CDR1 MGHRA and CDR2 YSYEKL. Trimming took 4 bases from V and 3 from J, leaving 19 bases between them. CDR3 length: 16 amino acids.

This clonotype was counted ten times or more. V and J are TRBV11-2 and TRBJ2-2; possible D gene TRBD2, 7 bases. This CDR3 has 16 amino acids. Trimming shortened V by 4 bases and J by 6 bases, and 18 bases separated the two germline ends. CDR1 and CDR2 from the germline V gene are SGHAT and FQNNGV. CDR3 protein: CASSSPRGRAPGELFF. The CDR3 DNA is TGTGCCAGCAGCTCCCCTAGGGGGAGGGCCCCCGGGGAGCTGTTTTTT.

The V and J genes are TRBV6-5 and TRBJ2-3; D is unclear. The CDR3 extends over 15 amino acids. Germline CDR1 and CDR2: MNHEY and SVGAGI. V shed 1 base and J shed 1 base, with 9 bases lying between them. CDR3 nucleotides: TGTGCCAGCAGTTACTATCGGGCCCGCACAGATACGCAGTATTTT. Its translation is CASSYYRARTDTQYF.

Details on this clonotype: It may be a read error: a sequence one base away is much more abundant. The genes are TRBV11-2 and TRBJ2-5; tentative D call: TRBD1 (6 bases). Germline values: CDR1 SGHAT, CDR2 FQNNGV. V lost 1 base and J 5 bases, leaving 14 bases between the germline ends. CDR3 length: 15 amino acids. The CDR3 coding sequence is TGTGCCAGCAGCTTAGCTGGGGGCGTCTTCGAGACCCAGTACTTC. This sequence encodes CASSLAGGVFETQYF.

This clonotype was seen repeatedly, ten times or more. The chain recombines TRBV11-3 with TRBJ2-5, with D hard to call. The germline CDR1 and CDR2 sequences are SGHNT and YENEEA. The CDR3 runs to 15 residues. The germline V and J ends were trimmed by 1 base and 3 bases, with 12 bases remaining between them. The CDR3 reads CASSLGDGREETQYF. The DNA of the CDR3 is TGTGCCAGCAGCTTAGGGGATGGACGGGAAGAGACCCAGTACTTC.

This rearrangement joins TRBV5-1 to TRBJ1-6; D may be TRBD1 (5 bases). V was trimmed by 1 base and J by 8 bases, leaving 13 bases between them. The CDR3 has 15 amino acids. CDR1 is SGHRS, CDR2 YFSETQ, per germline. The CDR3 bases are TGCGCCAGCAGCTTGCTTGGGGGTTTGGATTCACCCCTCCACTTT. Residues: CASSLLGGLDSPLHF.